This is a list of T cell receptor beta chains from one sample in a study of T cell repertoires in cytomegalovirus infection. No antigens are known for them. TCRdb reanalysed the reads using MiXCR and keeps one entry per CDR3 protein. The table records about 270,000 distinct CDR3 sequences, roughly 21% of them present only once. The sequencing here drew on cultured PBMCs, taken from culture after CMV antigen stimulation. These receptors came from a human donor in good health (CMV status not recorded). Some clones in this sample may be carry-over from other donors' samples. Each CDR3 is given with its conserved first and last residue. Fields, in order: D gene, V gene, J gene, clone size, CDR3 protein, CDR3 DNA. The D gene is left open where the match is weak. Expanded clones are given a class, and other clones once, few, many or no size at all.

d_call: -
v_call: TRBV15
j_call: TRBJ2-7
clone_size: -
cdr3_aa: CATSSNRAWEQYF
cdr3_nt: TGTGCCACCAGCAGTAACAGGGCATGGGAGCAGTACTTC

d_call: -
v_call: TRBV7-2
j_call: TRBJ2-3
clone_size: -
cdr3_aa: CASSPSRATDTQYF
cdr3_nt: TGTGCCAGCAGTCCTTCCCGGGCCACAGATACGCAGTATTTT

d_call: -
v_call: TRBV7-2
j_call: TRBJ2-3
clone_size: many
cdr3_aa: CASSLARPRGDTQYF
cdr3_nt: TGTGCCAGCAGCTTAGCACGGCCGAGGGGAGATACGCAGTATTTT

d_call: -
v_call: TRBV7-9
j_call: TRBJ1-5
clone_size: -
cdr3_aa: CASSRDGSNQPQHF
cdr3_nt: TGTGCCAGCAGCAGGGATGGGAGCAATCAGCCCCAGCATTTT

d_call: TRBD2
v_call: TRBV12-3/TRBV12-4
j_call: TRBJ2-2
clone_size: -
cdr3_aa: CASSRGTSGETGELFF
cdr3_nt: TGTGCCAGCAGCCGCGGGACTAGCGGGGAGACCGGGGAGCTGTTTTTT

d_call: -
v_call: TRBV27
j_call: TRBJ2-2
clone_size: once
cdr3_aa: CASSRVSGGELFF
cdr3_nt: TGTGCCAGCAGCCGGGTATCGGGCGGGGAGCTGTTTTTT

d_call: -
v_call: TRBV7-2
j_call: TRBJ1-2
clone_size: -
cdr3_aa: CACSLSGAGDGYTF
cdr3_nt: TGTGCCTGCAGCTTAAGCGGGGCTGGGGATGGCTACACCTTC

d_call: TRBD2
v_call: TRBV7-4
j_call: TRBJ2-1
clone_size: -
cdr3_aa: CASSAMGLLNEQFF
cdr3_nt: TGTGCCAGCAGCGCCATGGGACTACTAAATGAGCAGTTCTTC

d_call: -
v_call: TRBV19
j_call: TRBJ1-2
clone_size: -
cdr3_aa: CASSMDGAYGYTF
cdr3_nt: TGTGCCAGTAGTATGGACGGGGCCTATGGCTACACCTTC

d_call: TRBD2
v_call: TRBV6-6
j_call: TRBJ2-1
clone_size: -
cdr3_aa: CASSYWSGVRLNNEQFF
cdr3_nt: TGTGCCAGCAGTTACTGGAGCGGGGTCCGGCTAAACAATGAGCAGTTCTTC

d_call: TRBD2
v_call: TRBV24-1
j_call: TRBJ2-3
clone_size: -
cdr3_aa: CATGTSGTDTQYF
cdr3_nt: TGTGCCACCGGGACTAGCGGCACAGATACGCAGTATTTT

d_call: -
v_call: TRBV7-2
j_call: TRBJ2-1
clone_size: many
cdr3_aa: CASSSSTVSSYNEQFF
cdr3_nt: TGTGCCAGCAGCTCCTCCACCGTTAGCTCCTACAATGAGCAGTTCTTC

d_call: -
v_call: TRBV6-1
j_call: TRBJ2-6
clone_size: many
cdr3_aa: CATSTGANVLTF
cdr3_nt: TGTGCCACCTCTACCGGGGCCAACGTCCTGACTTTC

d_call: -
v_call: TRBV5-1
j_call: TRBJ2-7
clone_size: once
cdr3_aa: CASSSGGRRIYEQYF
cdr3_nt: TGCGCCAGCAGCTCCGGGGGACGGAGAATCTACGAGCAGTACTTC

d_call: TRBD2
v_call: TRBV12-3/TRBV12-4
j_call: TRBJ2-2
clone_size: -
cdr3_aa: CASSLVGLAGNTGELFF
cdr3_nt: TGTGCCAGCAGTTTAGTAGGACTAGCGGGAAACACCGGGGAGCTGTTTTTT

d_call: TRBD2
v_call: TRBV29-1
j_call: TRBJ2-1
clone_size: -
cdr3_aa: CSVVGRTSGRASREQFF
cdr3_nt: TGCAGCGTTGTAGGTCGGACTAGCGGGAGGGCATCACGAGAGCAGTTCTTC

d_call: -
v_call: TRBV25-1
j_call: TRBJ1-2
clone_size: -
cdr3_aa: CASSELDYYGYTF
cdr3_nt: TGTGCCAGCAGTGAATTAGACTACTATGGCTACACCTTC

d_call: TRBD2
v_call: TRBV27
j_call: TRBJ2-3
clone_size: -
cdr3_aa: CAGSYRTSGLSTDTQYF
cdr3_nt: TGTGCCGGCAGTTACCGGACTAGCGGTTTATCCACAGATACGCAGTATTTT

d_call: -
v_call: TRBV7-9
j_call: TRBJ2-1
clone_size: few
cdr3_aa: CASSLGALDNEQFF
cdr3_nt: TGTGCCAGCAGCTTAGGAGCCCTAGACAATGAGCAGTTCTTC

d_call: -
v_call: TRBV7-2
j_call: TRBJ2-1
clone_size: many
cdr3_aa: CASSLDSGRYNEQFF
cdr3_nt: TGTGCCAGCAGCTTAGATAGCGGTAGATACAATGAGCAGTTCTTC

d_call: TRBD2
v_call: TRBV7-6
j_call: TRBJ2-1
clone_size: few
cdr3_aa: CASTPPAGANNEQFF
cdr3_nt: TGTGCCAGCACCCCCCCGGCGGGAGCAAACAATGAGCAGTTCTTC

d_call: -
v_call: TRBV7-2
j_call: TRBJ2-1
clone_size: -
cdr3_aa: CASSLVWNEQFF
cdr3_nt: TGTGCCAGCAGCTTAGTTTGGAATGAGCAGTTCTTC

d_call: -
v_call: TRBV28
j_call: TRBJ2-5
clone_size: few
cdr3_aa: CASSLGSGSGETQYF
cdr3_nt: TGTGCCAGCAGTTTAGGATCGGGGAGTGGTGAGACCCAGTACTTC

d_call: -
v_call: TRBV20-1
j_call: TRBJ1-2
clone_size: -
cdr3_aa: CSAQSPGGYGYTF
cdr3_nt: TGCAGTGCACAAAGCCCGGGGGGATATGGCTACACCTTC

d_call: TRBD2
v_call: TRBV7-2
j_call: TRBJ2-1
clone_size: once
cdr3_aa: CASSARTSEWLF
cdr3_nt: TGTGCCAGCAGCGCTAGGACTAGCGAGTGGCTCTTC

d_call: -
v_call: TRBV18
j_call: TRBJ2-5
clone_size: -
cdr3_aa: CASSPPALVQETQYF
cdr3_nt: TGTGCCAGCTCACCGCCAGCACTAGTCCAAGAGACCCAGTACTTC

d_call: -
v_call: TRBV12-3/TRBV12-4
j_call: TRBJ1-5
clone_size: few
cdr3_aa: CASSGEATSNQPQHF
cdr3_nt: TGTGCCAGCAGCGGGGAGGCGACAAGCAATCAGCCCCAGCATTTT

d_call: TRBD2
v_call: TRBV7-9
j_call: TRBJ2-1
clone_size: many
cdr3_aa: CASNPAAGGGNEQFF
cdr3_nt: TGTGCCAGCAACCCCGCGGCGGGAGGGGGAAATGAGCAGTTCTTC

d_call: -
v_call: TRBV24-1
j_call: TRBJ2-1
clone_size: -
cdr3_aa: CATSDNLSYNEQFF
cdr3_nt: TGTGCCACCAGTGATAACCTATCCTACAATGAGCAGTTCTTC

d_call: -
v_call: TRBV27
j_call: TRBJ1-6
clone_size: -
cdr3_aa: CASSLGAAYNSPLHF
cdr3_nt: TGTGCCAGCAGTTTGGGGGCAGCCTATAATTCACCCCTCCACTTT

d_call: TRBD2
v_call: TRBV6-6
j_call: TRBJ2-2
clone_size: -
cdr3_aa: CATGLAGVGANTGELFF
cdr3_nt: TGTGCCACCGGACTAGCGGGAGTGGGGGCGAACACCGGGGAGCTGTTTTTT